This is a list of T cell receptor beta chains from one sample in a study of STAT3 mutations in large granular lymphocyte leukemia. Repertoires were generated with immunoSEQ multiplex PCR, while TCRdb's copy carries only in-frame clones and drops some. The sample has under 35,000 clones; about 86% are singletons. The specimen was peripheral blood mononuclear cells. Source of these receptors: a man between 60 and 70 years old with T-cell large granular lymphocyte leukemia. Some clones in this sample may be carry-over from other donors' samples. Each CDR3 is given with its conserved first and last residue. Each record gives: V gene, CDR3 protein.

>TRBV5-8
CASSLRTSGPTGELFF
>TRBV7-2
CASSEVTDTQYF
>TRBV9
CASSSTSEQYF
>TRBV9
CASSVEGSGGQAAQYF
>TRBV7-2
CASSLMMGETQYF
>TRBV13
CASSLTSGSASYEQYF
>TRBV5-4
CASSPTGDKYNEQFF
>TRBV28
CASTPQGAFGEKLFF
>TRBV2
CASSELTGEETQYF
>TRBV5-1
CASSLEGQASGQYF
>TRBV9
CASSVSPGQGAQAGELFF
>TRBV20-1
CSAYGLAEQYF
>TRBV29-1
CSVGHHGGETQYF
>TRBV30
CAYGRDRGSYEQYF
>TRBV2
CASSEKGSLAETQYF
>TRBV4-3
CASSQDNLAGRRNEQFF
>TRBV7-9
CASSLTSGTGLQPQHF
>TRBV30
CAWSVGSRPLNSGANVLTF
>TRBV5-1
CASKSQGTYEQYF
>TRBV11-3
CASSRQPDRAQFF
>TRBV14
CASSHWRGGNTDTQYF
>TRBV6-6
CASSYGTTGELFF
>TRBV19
CASSRGTGGRVSNQPQHF
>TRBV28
CASSSPSGPVRNQPQHF
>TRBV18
CASSPVGTGYEQYF
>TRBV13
CASSPVGLALHF
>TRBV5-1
CASSSAGYNEQFF
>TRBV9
CASGQGTYEQYF
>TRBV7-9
CASSLSGQGFYEQYF
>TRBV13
CASSHPRSGTTGELFF
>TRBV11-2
CASSAGLAGRGTQYF
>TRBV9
CASSVDSRGTDTQYF
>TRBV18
CASSPSGLQETQYF
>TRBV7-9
CASSLAPASGTEAFF
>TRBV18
CASSMGLVQPQHF
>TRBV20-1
CRAPEGYGYTF
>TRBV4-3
CASSQELGNYGYTF
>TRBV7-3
CASSLTGTSGRRGETQYF
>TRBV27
CASSAKLAARPHEQYF
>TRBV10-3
CAIAQRETGEQYF
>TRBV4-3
CASSQQTGAIYGYTF
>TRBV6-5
CASSYRDFSSYEQYF
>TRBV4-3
CASSQDPPGTPLGGGPINTQYF
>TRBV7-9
CASSSGGGAEQYF
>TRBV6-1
CASIGDSNQPQHF
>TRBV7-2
CASSLEGVHSNQPQHF
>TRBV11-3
CASSFGGTANTGELFF
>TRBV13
CASSYSGSGADTQYF
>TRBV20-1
CSGLAGETQYF
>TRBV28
CASSPVPYEQYF
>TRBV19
CASSLSRQAFSYEQYF